Following are 16 T cell receptor beta chains from one sample sequenced in a study of blood T cells in healthy people across ages. Together with a sample-barcoded 5' primer, a J-beta primer mix was included in a second PCR lasting about 7 to 12 cycles. TCRdb re-analysed the 5' RACE reads in MiXCR, keeping a single row per CDR3 protein. The sample records roughly 930,000 distinct CDR3 sequences, roughly 48% being singletons. The source material was blood. These receptors were taken from a man younger than 45 in good health.

This clonotype was observed a handful of times. The genes are TRBV27 and TRBJ2-7, with D possibly being TRBD2 (7 bases). This CDR3 contains 14 residues. CDR1 is MNHEY and CDR2 is SMNVEV in the germline V gene (reference sequence). Trimming cost V 4 bases and J 3 bases, with 13 bases left between them. The CDR3 here is CASSSKGGVYEQYF. Here the CDR3 DNA reads TGTGCCAGCAGTTCAAAGGGGGGGGTCTACGAGCAGTACTTC.

The chain has TRBV15 and TRBJ2-1, with 8 bases identical to TRBD1. The V and J ends lost 3 bases and 3 bases, in that order; junction bases with no gene match: 4. The CDR3 is made up of 15 amino acids. Germline values: CDR1 LNHNV, CDR2 YYDKDF (reference sequence). The CDR3 nucleotides read TGTGCCACCAGCAGGGGACAGGACCTCTACAATGAGCAGTTCTTC. It yields the protein CATSRGQDLYNEQFF.

The DNA for the CDR3 is TGTGCCAGCAGTGTTGGGCCTTCTACGGCAGGGGGTTCCTACGAGCAGTACTTC. It yields the protein CASSVGPSTAGGSYEQYF. V and J are TRBV6-1 and TRBJ2-7, with 7 bases fitting TRBD1. This CDR3 is built from 18 residues. With 4 bases clipped from V and 1 base from J, the junction kept 16 bases outside the gene matches. The germline V gene has CDR1 MNHNS and CDR2 SASEGT.

Here the CDR3 DNA reads TGCAGTGCTAGGTTCGGGCAGGGGCCCTCGCTCCAGCATTTT. Residues: CSARFGQGPSLQHF. The gene calls are TRBV20-1 and TRBJ1-5; D may be TRBD1 (6 bases). V was pared by 3 bases and J by 12 bases, with 21 bases between. Germline assignment: CDR1 DFQATT and CDR2 SNEGSKA (reference sequence). The CDR3 contains 14 residues.

This clonotype was detected ten times or more. The chain recombines TRBV29-1 with TRBJ2-1; unclear D gene. CDR1 and CDR2 (germline): SQVTM, ANQGSEA. The CDR3 sequence is 12 residues long. The CDR3 nucleotides read TGCAGGGTGGGGAATTCCTACAATGAGCAGTTCTTC. It codes for CRVGNSYNEQFF.

This chain uses TRBV27 with TRBJ2-3; D remains ambiguous. The CDR3 runs to 15 residues. The ends were cut back, 2 bases at V and 4 bases at J, with 13 bases in the middle. Germline V CDR1 and CDR2: MNHEY, SMNVEV (reference sequence). The CDR3 region is CASSLAASSSDTQYF. DNA for the CDR3: TGTGCCAGCAGTTTAGCGGCGTCTTCATCAGATACGCAGTATTTT.

This clonotype was recorded a few times. Here the CDR3 reads CASSRQGAGETQYF. The CDR3 coding sequence is TGTGCCAGCAGTAGACAGGGGGCCGGAGAGACCCAGTACTTC. This chain joins TRBV6-1 and TRBJ2-5, with TRBD1 matching 10 bases. The CDR3 sequence is 14 residues long. Germline CDR1 MNHNS, CDR2 SASEGT. Trimming cost V 5 bases and J 4 bases; bases outside gene matches: 4.

V usage is TRBV7-2 and J usage is TRBJ2-4; no firm D call. The J call could be wrong; TRBJ2-7 is a better fit for the DNA end. CDR3 length equals 14 residues. Looked up from germline, CDR1 is SGHTA and CDR2 is FQGNSA. CDR3 protein: CASRPDDLKYEQYF. In nucleotides, the CDR3 is TGTGCCAGCAGACCGGACGACTTGAAATACGAGCAGTACTTC.

This clonotype occurred once. The chain employs TRBV30 and TRBJ1-5, with a weak D call TRBD1 (5 bases). The CDR3 has 13 amino acids. V lost 7 bases and J lost 4, with 14 bases in between. The germline V gene encodes CDR1 GTSNPN and CDR2 SVGIG (reference sequence). Here the CDR3 DNA reads TGTGCCTACTCGGGACGGCTAAATCAGCCCCAGCATTTT. It is translated as CAYSGRLNQPQHF. Full variable domain (outside the CDR3, taken from reference TRBV30 and TRBJ1-5): SQTIHQWPATLVQPVGSPLSLECTVEGTSNPNLYWYRQAAGRGLQLLFYSVGIGQISSEVPQNLSASRPQDRQFILSSKKLLLSDSGFYLCAYSGRLNQPQHFGDGTRLSIL.

This clonotype turned up a few times. Here the CDR3 reads CASSQEPGIGGYTF. CDR3 DNA: TGCGCCAGCAGCCAAGAGCCAGGGATTGGTGGCTACACCTTC. The V and J genes are TRBV4-3 and TRBJ1-2, with TRBD1 as a possible D gene (5 bases). In germline, CDR1 is LGHNA, CDR2 YSLEER. The CDR3 consists of 14 residues. V lost 0 bases to trimming and J lost 7 bases, with 12 bases between them.

This clonotype was seen a handful of times. CDR3 sequence: CASSYSPQGYTDTQYF. The DNA of the CDR3 is TGTGCCAGCAGTTATTCTCCCCAGGGGTACACAGATACGCAGTATTTT. The chain combines TRBV6-2 or TRBV6-3 with TRBJ2-3; D might be TRBD1 (6 bases). This CDR3 has 16 amino acids. V lost 3 bases and J 2 bases, leaving 15 bases between the germline ends. Germline CDR1 and CDR2: MNHEY and SVGEGT.

This clonotype was recorded a few times. The gene calls are TRBV6-5 and TRBJ2-7; 8 nucleotides align to TRBD2. There are 15 residues in the CDR3. Germline loops: CDR1 MNHEY, CDR2 SVGAGI. V gave up 6 bases and J gave up 0 bases; unmatched junction bases: 7. CDR3 nucleotides: TGTGCCAGCAGCCGGAGCGGGGGTTCCTCCTACGAGCAGTACTTC. Translating it yields CASSRSGGSSYEQYF.

Only a few counts were recorded for this clonotype. CDR3 in amino acids: CASSFFGDYEQYF. The DNA for the CDR3 is TGTGCCAGCAGCTTCTTCGGGGACTACGAGCAGTACTTC. The chain employs TRBV5-6 and TRBJ2-7; D is possibly TRBD2 (5 bases). V lost 2 bases, J lost 3 bases, and 9 bases lay in between. The CDR3 length is 13 residues. From germline, CDR1 is SGHDT and CDR2 YYEEEE.

The genes are TRBV5-1 and TRBJ2-1; D is perhaps TRBD1 or TRBD2 (5 bases each). V lost 3 bases to trimming and J lost 5 bases, with 15 bases between them. The CDR3 totals 15 residues. Germline V gene data show CDR1 as SGHRS and CDR2 as YFSETQ. The CDR3 DNA reads as TGCGCCAGCAGCTCTACCGGGACCCTTAACAATGAGCAGTTCTTC. Translated: CASSSTGTLNNEQFF. The entire variable domain, with the rest obtained from reference TRBV5-1 and TRBJ2-1, is as follows: KAGVTQTPRYLIKTRGQQVTLSCSPISGHRSVSWYQQTPGQGLQFLFEYFSETQRNKGNFPGRFSGRQFSNSRSEMNVSTLELGDSALYLCASSSTGTLNNEQFFGPGTRLTVL.

The chain is built from TRBV27 and TRBJ2-7; 8 bases line up with TRBD2. The CDR3 is 19 amino acids. Germline values: CDR1 MNHEY, CDR2 SMNVEV (reference sequence). Germline trimming cut 8 bases from V and 4 bases from J; bases unmatched to any gene: 25. The CDR3 DNA follows: TGTGCCAGCGCATCTCAAGGGAGGACTCCGGGACTAGAGGTTTACGAGCAGTACTTC. It is translated as CASASQGRTPGLEVYEQYF.

The V and J genes are TRBV11-3 and TRBJ2-2; D might be TRBD2 (6 bases). This CDR3 is built from 17 residues. Germline-derived CDR1 and CDR2 are SGHNT and YENEEA. The germline V and J ends were trimmed by 0 bases and 4 bases, with 15 bases remaining between them. The CDR3 protein is CASSLDWRETGTGELFF. DNA of the CDR3: TGTGCCAGCAGCTTAGATTGGAGGGAAACGGGCACCGGGGAGCTGTTTTTT. Full variable domain (missing parts from reference TRBV11-3 and TRBJ2-2): EAGVVQSPRYKIIEKKQPVAFWCNPISGHNTLYWYLQNLGQGPELLIRYENEEAVDDSQLPKDRFSAERLKGVDSTLKIQPAELGDSAVYLCASSLDWRETGTGELFFGEGSRLTVL.